This TCR beta chain was captured by sequencing in a study of T cell repertoires in cytomegalovirus infection. Study-level background: Through public TCR beta signatures, both CMV infection and matching HLA type were indicated.

MiXCR, applied by TCRdb to the reads, yields one record per CDR3 protein. In the table there are 200,000 to 300,000 distinct CDR3 sequences, approximately 13% of which are singletons. Trimming removed 1 base at V and 4 bases at J, with 13 bases between. Germline CDR1 is LGHDT and CDR2 is YNNKEL (reference sequence). CDR3 length: 15 amino acids. Points on this clonotype: Its specificity is unknown.

General study findings and limits: Clonotypes of TCR beta that were HLA-C-restricted and CMV-specific dominated the ex vivo response. Identification of carriers of CMV plus the relevant HLA was performed using cumulative public TCR beta family frequency.

The chain carries TRBV3-1 and TRBJ1-2; D uncertain. Sample: PBMCs. The receptor was derived from a human donor in good health (CMV status not recorded). Some clones in this sample may be carry-over from other donors' samples. The CDR3 bases are TGTGCCAGCAGCCAAGCGGGCGAGGGAATCTATGGCTACACCTTC. This translates into CASSQAGEGIYGYTF.